This is a list of T cell receptor beta chains from one sample in a study of OX40 agonist ivuxolimab in advanced cancers. TCRdb's table, derived via immunoSEQ multiplex PCR, lists solely in-frame clones and lacks some. The table includes more than 70,000 clones, about nine tenths detected once. The specimen was CD4+ or CD8+ T cells sorted from blood, collected in a trial of the OX40 agonist ivuxolimab. Receptor source: an adult with an advanced solid tumor such as melanoma, head and neck, liver or kidney cancer. The CDR3 runs from the conserved cysteine through the conserved F or W. D genes are given only for firm matches. Rows may omit the clone size; those that give it use once, few, many or a size class.

clone_size	cdr3_length	v_call	d_call	j_call	cdr3_aa	cdr3_nt
-	15	TRBV5-1	TRBD2	TRBJ2-7	CASREGLVSNYEQYF	TGCGCCAGCAGGGAAGGACTAGTTTCCAACTACGAGCAGTACTTC
-	12	TRBV5-1	-	TRBJ2-7	CASSSEGHEQYF	TGCGCCAGCAGCTCGGAGGGACACGAGCAGTACTTC
-	15	TRBV2	-	TRBJ2-5	CASSADPTLGETQYF	TGTGCCAGCAGTGCCGATCCTACGCTGGGGGAGACCCAGTACTTC
-	17	TRBV7-9	-	TRBJ2-1	CASSPPYRISSYNEQFF	TGTGCCAGCAGCCCCCCATACAGGATAAGCTCCTACAATGAGCAGTTCTTC
-	16	TRBV4-3	-	TRBJ2-2	CASSQDARGNTGELFF	TGCGCCAGCAGCCAAGATGCGCGGGGGAACACCGGGGAGCTGTTTTTT
-	12	TRBV28	-	TRBJ1-1	CASSLRGAQAFF	TGTGCCAGCAGTTTACGGGGGGCGCAAGCTTTCTTT
few	14	TRBV5-1	TRBD1	TRBJ2-7	CASSHGQGAYEQYF	TGCGCCAGCAGTCACGGACAGGGGGCCTACGAGCAGTACTTC
-	15	TRBV2	-	TRBJ2-3	CASTYRSGTTDTQYF	TGTGCCAGCACGTACAGGTCGGGGACCACAGATACGCAGTATTTT
-	14	TRBV29-1	TRBD1	TRBJ2-3	CSVGQGARTDTQYF	TGCAGCGTCGGACAGGGGGCTCGGACAGATACGCAGTATTTT
few	15	TRBV9	TRBD2	TRBJ2-1	CASSVGTTSGNEQFF	TGTGCCAGCAGCGTAGGAACGACTAGCGGGAATGAGCAGTTCTTC
-	14	TRBV5-8	-	TRBJ2-7	CASSWTRASYEQYF	TGTGCCAGCAGCTGGACCAGGGCCTCCTACGAGCAGTACTTC
-	14	TRBV27	TRBD1	TRBJ2-2	CASTTGGNTGELFF	TGTGCCAGCACGACAGGGGGGAACACCGGGGAGCTGTTTTTT
-	14	TRBV2	TRBD1	TRBJ1-1	CASSMDRWNTEAFF	TGTGCCAGCAGTATGGACAGGTGGAACACTGAAGCTTTCTTT
-	16	TRBV29-1	TRBD2	TRBJ2-3	CSAPGAGGKWTDTQYF	TGCAGCGCCCCGGGAGCGGGAGGGAAGTGGACAGATACGCAGTATTTT
-	15	TRBV11-2	TRBD1	TRBJ1-1	CASSPRTGRNTEAFF	TGTGCCAGCAGCCCCCGGACAGGGCGAAACACTGAAGCTTTCTTT
-	21	TRBV7-3	TRBD2	TRBJ2-2	CASSPFGLAGVGLSNTGELFF	TGTGCCAGCAGCCCGTTTGGACTAGCGGGAGTAGGGCTATCGAACACCGGGGAGCTGTTTTTT
-	14	TRBV10-1	TRBD2	TRBJ2-1	CASSVSSGRHEQFF	TGCGCCAGCAGTGTGTCTAGCGGGAGGCATGAGCAGTTCTTC
-	13	TRBV11-1	TRBD2	TRBJ2-7	CASSTGTSHEQYF	TGTGCCAGCAGCACAGGGACTAGCCACGAGCAGTACTTC
-	15	TRBV5-1	TRBD2	TRBJ2-1	CASSESGGSYNEQFF	TGCGCCAGCAGCGAGAGCGGGGGTTCCTACAATGAGCAGTTCTTC
-	12	TRBV11-2	-	TRBJ1-3	CASSRQGNTIYF	TGTGCCAGCAGCCGACAGGGAAACACCATATATTTT
-	13	TRBV6-5	-	TRBJ1-5	CASSPNRQWSQHF	TGTGCCAGCAGTCCTAACCGACAGTGGTCCCAGCATTTT
-	17	TRBV5-4	-	TRBJ2-3	CASNPRQGTPSTDTQYF	TGTGCCAGCAACCCACGCCAAGGGACTCCGAGCACAGATACGCAGTATTTT
few	11	TRBV7-9	-	TRBJ1-1	CASSSYTEAFF	TGTGCCAGCAGTTCATACACTGAAGCTTTCTTT
once	14	TRBV18	-	TRBJ2-5	CASSPRADQETQYF	TGTGCCAGCTCACCACGGGCAGATCAAGAGACCCAGTACTTC
-	17	TRBV12-5	-	TRBJ2-1	CASGLTPDGSSYNEQFF	TGTGCTAGTGGTTTGACCCCGGACGGGAGCTCCTACAATGAGCAGTTCTTC
-	16	TRBV19	TRBD1	TRBJ1-1	CASSTHRQGSNTEAFF	TGTGCCAGTAGTACTCACCGACAGGGATCGAACACTGAAGCTTTCTTT
-	14	TRBV27	-	TRBJ2-1	CASKSASKIGEQFF	TGTGCCAGCAAGTCAGCGTCGAAGATTGGTGAGCAGTTCTTC
-	13	TRBV2	TRBD2	TRBJ2-7	CASMGGSSYEQYF	TGTGCCAGCATGGGCGGGAGCTCCTACGAGCAGTACTTC
-	13	TRBV27	-	TRBJ2-3	CASSLEGGWTQYF	TGTGCCAGCAGTTTAGAGGGGGGGTGGACGCAGTATTTT
-	16	TRBV7-3	TRBD2	TRBJ2-3	CASSGVRGRAKDTQYF	TGTGCCAGCAGTGGGGTCCGAGGGAGGGCCAAAGATACGCAGTATTTT
-	15	TRBV5-5	TRBD1	TRBJ2-7	CASSQDRPPDYEQYF	TGTGCCAGCAGCCAGGACAGGCCCCCGGACTACGAGCAGTACTTC
-	15	TRBV28	TRBD1	TRBJ2-1	CASGSGTGSYNEQFF	TGTGCCAGCGGTTCCGGGACAGGGTCCTACAATGAGCAGTTCTTC